These 14 T cell receptor beta chains share one sample of origin, sequenced in a study of blood T cell repertoires in COVID-19. Measured with immunoSEQ multiplex PCR; TCRdb has only the in-frame clones, and not every one. The table lists 120,000 to 150,000 clones, approximately 88% of them singletons. The specimen was peripheral blood. The origin of the receptors is a man between 60 and 75 years old with active or convalescent COVID-19.

The genes are TRBV7-9 and TRBJ1-4, with D possibly being TRBD1 (6 bases). The V end lost 0 bases, the J end lost 6 bases, and 11 bases lay between the germline ends. Per germline, CDR1 SEHNR and CDR2 FQNEAQ (reference sequence). The CDR3 spans 15 residues. CDR3 sequence reads: CASSLAGSGDEKLFF. The CDR3 region has the DNA TGTGCCAGCAGCTTAGCGGGCTCAGGGGATGAAAAACTGTTTTTT.

The J gene is TRBJ2-5, the V gene TRBV2; TRBD1 matches at 10 bases. Per the germline V gene, CDR1 is SNHLY and CDR2 is FYNNEI. Trimming cost V 6 bases and J 9 bases; bases outside gene matches: 10. This CDR3 comprises 14 residues. CDR3 sequence (DNA): TGTGCCAGCAGGGAGGGACAGGGGTTTGTGGCCCAGTACTTC. Translation: CASREGQGFVAQYF.

The J gene is TRBJ1-5, the V gene TRBV7-9; D is possibly TRBD1 (6 bases). V was shortened by 5 bases and J by 1 base, with 18 bases between the two germline ends. From germline, CDR1 is SEHNR and CDR2 FQNEAQ (reference sequence). The CDR3 extends over 17 amino acids. For the CDR3, the DNA is TGTGCCAGCAGCCCCGTCGGGGGGGCCCAGAGCAATCAGCCCCAGCATTTT. As protein: CASSPVGGAQSNQPQHF.

This chain uses TRBV11-2 with TRBJ1-2, with a possible D match to TRBD1 (6 bases). CDR3 size: 13 residues. Per germline, CDR1 SGHAT and CDR2 FQNNGV. Trimming stripped 5 bases from V and 6 bases from J, with 13 bases between. The CDR3 loop reads CASSPRGGHGYTF. The DNA of the CDR3 is TGTGCCAGCAGCCCCCGCGGGGGGCATGGCTACACCTTC.

V gene TRBV24-1 combines with J gene TRBJ1-5, with a tentative D call TRBD1 (6 bases). V was cut by 5 bases and J by 3 bases, with 13 bases left in between. Per the germline V gene, CDR1 is KGHDR and CDR2 is SFDVKD. CDR3 length: 15 residues. This CDR3 reads CATSVTGRNNQPQHF. The CDR3 coding sequence is TGTGCCACCAGTGTGACAGGACGAAACAATCAGCCCCAGCATTTT.

The chain couples TRBV24-1 to TRBJ2-7, with D possibly being TRBD1 (6 bases). Looked up from germline, CDR1 is KGHDR and CDR2 is SFDVKD. This CDR3 region has 13 residues. V shed 3 bases and J shed 10 bases, with 15 bases lying between them. The CDR3 is CATSDGTLVGQYF. CDR3 nucleotide sequence: TGTGCCACCAGTGATGGGACACTTGTGGGACAGTACTTC.

This clone was seen a few times. The rearrangement links TRBV6-5 to TRBJ2-7, with 8 bases fitting TRBD2. The CDR3 runs to 14 residues. V gave up 5 bases and J gave up 5 bases; unmatched junction bases: 8. From germline, CDR1 is MNHEY and CDR2 SVGAGI. The chain's CDR3 is CASSTLREGNEQYF. The CDR3 nucleotides are TGTGCCAGCAGTACCCTCCGGGAGGGGAACGAGCAGTACTTC.

The genes are TRBV6-5 and TRBJ1-1; maybe TRBD1 (6 bases). The V end lost 7 bases, the J end lost 5 bases, and 14 bases lay between the germline ends. CDR1 is MNHEY, CDR2 SVGAGI, per germline. The CDR3 consists of 13 residues. CDR3: CASKARGRTEAFF. The CDR3 coding sequence is TGTGCCAGCAAAGCCAGGGGTCGTACTGAAGCTTTCTTT.

The genes are TRBV7-9 and TRBJ2-7; D remains unclear. CDR1 and CDR2 (germline): SEHNR, FQNEAQ (reference sequence). This CDR3 has 14 residues. V lost 1 base, J lost 2 bases, and 9 bases lay in between. CDR3 in DNA: TGTGCCAGCAGCTTAGTGCACACTACCTACGAGCAGTACTTC. Protein product: CASSLVHTTYEQYF. The full variable domain, completed using reference TRBV7-9 and TRBJ2-7, is DTGVSQNPRHKITKRGQNVTFRCDPISEHNRLYWYRQTLGQGPEFLTYFQNEAQLEKSRLLSDRFSAERPKGSFSTLEIQRTEQGDSAMYLCASSLVHTTYEQYFGPGTRLTVT.

The chain joins TRBV28 to TRBJ2-7; 11 bases map to TRBD1. Germline V CDR1 and CDR2: MDHEN, SYDVKM. The V and J ends lost 5 bases and 0 bases, in that order; junction bases with no gene match: 9. CDR3 length: 17 amino acids. In DNA form, the CDR3 reads TGTGCCAGCAGTCCCCCCCCCGGGACAGGGGGCTCCTACGAGCAGTACTTC. This gives the protein CASSPPPGTGGSYEQYF.

The chain joins TRBV28 to TRBJ2-7; 9 nucleotides match TRBD2. Per the germline V gene, CDR1 is MDHEN and CDR2 is SYDVKM. The length of the CDR3 is 13 residues. After removal of 8 bases from V and 4 bases from J, the junction contained 6 bases not matched to a gene. CDR3: CASRGGARYEQYF. The CDR3 coding sequence is TGTGCCAGCCGCGGGGGGGCGCGATACGAGCAGTACTTC.

The chain combines TRBV10-3 with TRBJ1-5, with D possibly being TRBD1 (5 bases). The germline V and J ends were trimmed by 4 bases and 3 bases, with 7 bases remaining between them. Germline V gives CDR1 ENHRY, CDR2 SYGVKD. The CDR3 spans 13 residues. The CDR3: CAISGQINQPQHF. The CDR3 bases are TGTGCCATCAGTGGACAGATCAATCAGCCCCAGCATTTT.

V gene TRBV27 combines with J gene TRBJ1-1, with TRBD1 identical over 8 bases. The germline V gene encodes CDR1 MNHEY and CDR2 SMNVEV (reference sequence). The V gene end was trimmed by 4 bases and the J gene end by 1 base; junction bases not matched to a gene: 2. CDR3 length: 14 amino acids. The CDR3 protein is CASSSGTGNTEAFF. The CDR3 nucleotides read TGTGCCAGCAGTTCGGGGACAGGGAACACTGAAGCTTTCTTT.

V is TRBV5-6 and J is TRBJ2-2; 11 nucleotides align to TRBD2. The CDR3 extends over 16 amino acids. V lost 8 bases to trimming and J lost 4 bases; unmatched junction nucleotides: 10. Germline values: CDR1 SGHDT, CDR2 YYEEEE. CDR3 loop: CASTLAGGPSTGELFF. CDR3 nucleotide sequence: TGTGCCAGTACCTTAGCGGGAGGGCCGAGCACCGGGGAGCTGTTTTTT.